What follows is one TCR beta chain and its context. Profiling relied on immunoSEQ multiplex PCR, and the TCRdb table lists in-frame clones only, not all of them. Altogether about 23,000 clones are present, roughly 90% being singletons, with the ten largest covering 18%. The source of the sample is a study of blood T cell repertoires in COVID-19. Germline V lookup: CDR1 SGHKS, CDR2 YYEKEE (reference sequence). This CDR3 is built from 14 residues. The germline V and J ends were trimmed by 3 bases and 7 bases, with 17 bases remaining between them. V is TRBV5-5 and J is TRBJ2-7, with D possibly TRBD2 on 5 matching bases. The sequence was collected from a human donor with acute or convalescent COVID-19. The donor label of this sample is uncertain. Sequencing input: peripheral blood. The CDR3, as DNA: TGTGCCAGCAGCTCCGGCGGCCCTTCGGGGGAGCAGTACTTC. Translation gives CASSSGGPSGEQYF.